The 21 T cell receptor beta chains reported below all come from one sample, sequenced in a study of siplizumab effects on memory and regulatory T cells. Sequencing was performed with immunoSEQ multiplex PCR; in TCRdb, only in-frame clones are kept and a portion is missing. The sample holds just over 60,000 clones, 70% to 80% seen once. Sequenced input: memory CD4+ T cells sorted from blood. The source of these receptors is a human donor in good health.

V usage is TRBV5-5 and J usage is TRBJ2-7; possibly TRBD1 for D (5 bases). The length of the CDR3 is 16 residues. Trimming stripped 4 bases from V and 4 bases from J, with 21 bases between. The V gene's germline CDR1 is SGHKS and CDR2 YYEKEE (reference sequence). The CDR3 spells CASSGGAGTTVYEQYF. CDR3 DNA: TGTGCCAGCAGCGGTGGGGCCGGAACAACAGTTTACGAGCAGTACTTC.

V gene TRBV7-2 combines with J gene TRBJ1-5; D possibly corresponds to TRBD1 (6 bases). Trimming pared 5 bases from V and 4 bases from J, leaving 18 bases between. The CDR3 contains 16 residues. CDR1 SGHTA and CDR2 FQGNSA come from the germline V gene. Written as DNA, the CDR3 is TGTGCCAGCAGCGCCCGGACAGCGACTGGGAATCAGCCCCAGCATTTT. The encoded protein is CASSARTATGNQPQHF. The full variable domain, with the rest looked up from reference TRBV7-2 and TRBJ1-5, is GAGVSQSPSNKVTEKGKDVELRCDPISGHTALYWYRQSLGQGLEFLIYFQGNSAPDKSGLPSDRFSAERTGGSVSTLTIQRTQQEDSAVYLCASSARTATGNQPQHFGDGTRLSIL.

The CDR3 DNA is TGTGCCAGCAGCTCCGGACAGGGGTGGGGTAGCGGGGGGTACCAAGAGACCCAGTACTTC. This translates into CASSSGQGWGSGGYQETQYF. The chain combines TRBV7-6 with TRBJ2-5, with D perhaps matching TRBD2 (10 bases). Trimming cost V 4 bases and J 0 bases, with 27 bases left between them. The CDR3 totals 20 residues. Per germline, CDR1 SGHVS and CDR2 FNYEAQ.

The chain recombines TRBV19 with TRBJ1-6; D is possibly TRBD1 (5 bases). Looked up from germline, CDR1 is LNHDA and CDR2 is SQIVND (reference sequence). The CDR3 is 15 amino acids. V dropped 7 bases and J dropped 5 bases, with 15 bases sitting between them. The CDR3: CASTLAGRDNSPLHF. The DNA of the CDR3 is TGTGCCAGTACTTTGGCGGGCAGGGATAATTCACCCCTCCACTTT.

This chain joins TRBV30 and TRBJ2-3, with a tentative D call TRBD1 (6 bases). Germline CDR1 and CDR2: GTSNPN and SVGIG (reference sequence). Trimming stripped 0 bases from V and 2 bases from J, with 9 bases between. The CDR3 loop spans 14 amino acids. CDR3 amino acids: CAWSVGQNTDTQYF. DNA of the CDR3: TGTGCCTGGAGTGTCGGACAGAACACAGATACGCAGTATTTT.

CDR3 in amino acids: CSVGGSSGGPPYEQYF. The CDR3 DNA sequence: TGCAGCGTTGGCGGCTCTAGCGGGGGGCCTCCCTACGAGCAGTACTTC. The chain recombines TRBV29-1 with TRBJ2-7; 11 nucleotides line up with TRBD2. Germline CDR1 SQVTM, CDR2 ANQGSEA. After removal of 4 bases from V and 2 bases from J, the junction contained 10 bases not matched to a gene. The CDR3 has 16 residues.

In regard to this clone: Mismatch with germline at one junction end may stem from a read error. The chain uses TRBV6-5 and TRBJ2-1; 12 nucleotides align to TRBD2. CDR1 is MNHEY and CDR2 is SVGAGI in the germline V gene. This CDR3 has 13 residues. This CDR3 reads CASSWTSGAITIF. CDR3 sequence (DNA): TGTGCCAGCAGTTGGACTAGCGGGGCGATTACAATCTTC.

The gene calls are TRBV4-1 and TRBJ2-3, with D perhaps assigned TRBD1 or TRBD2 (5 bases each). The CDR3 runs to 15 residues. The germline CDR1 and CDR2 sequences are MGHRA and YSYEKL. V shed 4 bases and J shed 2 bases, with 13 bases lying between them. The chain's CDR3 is CASSPGALDTDTQYF. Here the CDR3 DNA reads TGCGCCAGCAGCCCCGGGGCTCTGGACACAGATACGCAGTATTTT.

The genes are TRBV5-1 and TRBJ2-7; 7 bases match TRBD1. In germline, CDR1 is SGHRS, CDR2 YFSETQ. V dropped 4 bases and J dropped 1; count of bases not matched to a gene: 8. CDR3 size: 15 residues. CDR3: CASSLLDRASYEQYF. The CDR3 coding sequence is TGCGCCAGCAGCCTACTCGACAGGGCATCCTACGAGCAGTACTTC.

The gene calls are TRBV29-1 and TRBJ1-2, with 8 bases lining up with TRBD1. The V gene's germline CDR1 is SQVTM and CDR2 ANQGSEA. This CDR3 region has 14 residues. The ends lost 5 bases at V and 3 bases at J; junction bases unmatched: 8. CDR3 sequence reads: CSVLRTGIDYGYTF. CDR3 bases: TGCAGCGTTCTACGGACAGGGATCGACTATGGCTACACCTTC.

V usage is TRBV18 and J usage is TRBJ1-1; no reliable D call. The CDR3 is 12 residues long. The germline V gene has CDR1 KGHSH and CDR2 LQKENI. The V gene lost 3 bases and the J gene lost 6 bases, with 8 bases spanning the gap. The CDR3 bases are TGTGCCAGCTCACCTGATAGTTCTGAAGCTTTCTTT. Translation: CASSPDSSEAFF.

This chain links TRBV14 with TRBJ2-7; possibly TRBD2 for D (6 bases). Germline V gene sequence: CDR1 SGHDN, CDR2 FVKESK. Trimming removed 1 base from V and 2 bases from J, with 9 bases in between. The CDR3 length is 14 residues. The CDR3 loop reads CASSQVAGPYEQYF. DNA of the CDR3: TGTGCCAGCAGCCAAGTCGCGGGACCCTACGAGCAGTACTTC. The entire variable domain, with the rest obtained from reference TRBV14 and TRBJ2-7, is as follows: EAGVTQFPSHSVIEKGQTVTLRCDPISGHDNLYWYRRVMGKEIKFLLHFVKESKQDESGMPNNRFLAERTGGTYSTLKVQPAELEDSGVYFCASSQVAGPYEQYFGPGTRLTVT.

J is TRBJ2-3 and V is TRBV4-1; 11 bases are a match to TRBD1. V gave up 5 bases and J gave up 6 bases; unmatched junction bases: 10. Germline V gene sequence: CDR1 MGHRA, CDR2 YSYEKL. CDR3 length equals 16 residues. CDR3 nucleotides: TGCGCCAGCAGCGGCCGGGACAGGGGGGTTGGCGATACGCAGTATTTT. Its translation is CASSGRDRGVGDTQYF.

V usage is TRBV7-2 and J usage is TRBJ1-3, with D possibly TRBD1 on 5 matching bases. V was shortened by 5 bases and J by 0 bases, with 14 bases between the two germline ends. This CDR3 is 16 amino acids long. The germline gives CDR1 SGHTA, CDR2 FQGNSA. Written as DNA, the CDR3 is TGTGCCAGCAGCGTCGCCGGGACCCACTCTGGAAACACCATATATTTT. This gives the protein CASSVAGTHSGNTIYF.

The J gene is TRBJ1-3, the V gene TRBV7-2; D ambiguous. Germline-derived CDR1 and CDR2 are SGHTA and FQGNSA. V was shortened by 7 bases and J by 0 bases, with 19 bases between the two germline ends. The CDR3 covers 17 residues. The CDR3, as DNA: TGTGCCAGCACCTCCGTGGGCGGTCACCTCTCTGGAAACACCATATATTTT. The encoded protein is CASTSVGGHLSGNTIYF. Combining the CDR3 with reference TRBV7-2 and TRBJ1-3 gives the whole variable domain GAGVSQSPSNKVTEKGKDVELRCDPISGHTALYWYRQSLGQGLEFLIYFQGNSAPDKSGLPSDRFSAERTGGSVSTLTIQRTQQEDSAVYLCASTSVGGHLSGNTIYFGEGSWLTVV.

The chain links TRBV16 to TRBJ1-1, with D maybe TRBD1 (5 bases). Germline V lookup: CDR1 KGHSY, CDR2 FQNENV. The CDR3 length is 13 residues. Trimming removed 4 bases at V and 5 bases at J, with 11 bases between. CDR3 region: CASSRDPGTEAFF. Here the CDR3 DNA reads TGTGCCAGCAGCCGAGACCCAGGGACTGAAGCTTTCTTT. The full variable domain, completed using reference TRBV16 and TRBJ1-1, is GEEVAQTPKHLVRGEGQKAKLYCAPIKGHSYVFWYQQVLKNEFKFLISFQNENVFDETGMPKERFSAKCLPNSPCSLEIQATKLEDSAVYFCASSRDPGTEAFFGQGTRLTVV.

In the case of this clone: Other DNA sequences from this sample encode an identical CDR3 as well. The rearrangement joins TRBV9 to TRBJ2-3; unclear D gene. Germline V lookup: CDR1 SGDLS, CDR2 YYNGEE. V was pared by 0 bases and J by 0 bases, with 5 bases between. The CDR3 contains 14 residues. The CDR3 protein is CASSVVSSTDTQYF. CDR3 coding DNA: TGTGCCAGCAGCGTAGTCAGTAGCACAGATACGCAGTATTTT. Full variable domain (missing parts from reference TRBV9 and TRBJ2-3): DSGVTQTPKHLITATGQRVTLRCSPRSGDLSVYWYQQSLDQGLQFLIQYYNGEERAKGNILERFSAQQFPDLHSELNLSSLELGDSALYFCASSVVSSTDTQYFGPGTRLTVL.

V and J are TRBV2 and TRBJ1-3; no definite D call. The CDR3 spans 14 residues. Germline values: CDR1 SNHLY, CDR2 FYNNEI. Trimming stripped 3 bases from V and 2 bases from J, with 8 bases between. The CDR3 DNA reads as TGTGCCAGCAGTGAGACCAGGACTGGAAACACCATATATTTT. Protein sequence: CASSETRTGNTIYF.

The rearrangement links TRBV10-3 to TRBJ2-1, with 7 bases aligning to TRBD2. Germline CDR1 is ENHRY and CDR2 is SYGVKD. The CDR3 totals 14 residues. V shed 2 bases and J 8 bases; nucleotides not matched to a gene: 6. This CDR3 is CAISEHQGGDEQFF. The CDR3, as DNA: TGTGCCATCAGTGAGCACCAGGGAGGGGATGAGCAGTTCTTC.

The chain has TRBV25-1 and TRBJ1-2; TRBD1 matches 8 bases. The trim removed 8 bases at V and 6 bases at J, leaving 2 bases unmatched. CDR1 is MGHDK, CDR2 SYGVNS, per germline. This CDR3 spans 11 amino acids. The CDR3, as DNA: TGTGCCAGCGGCAGGGGGCATGGCTACACCTTC. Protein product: CASGRGHGYTF.

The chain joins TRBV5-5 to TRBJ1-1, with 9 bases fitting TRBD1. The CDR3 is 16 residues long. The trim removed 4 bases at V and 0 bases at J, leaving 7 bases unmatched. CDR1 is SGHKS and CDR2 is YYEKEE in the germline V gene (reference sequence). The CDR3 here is CASSVTGGIMNTEAFF. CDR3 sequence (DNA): TGTGCCAGCAGCGTGACAGGGGGTATTATGAACACTGAAGCTTTCTTT. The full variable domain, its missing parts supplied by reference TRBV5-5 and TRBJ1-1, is DAGVTQSPTHLIKTRGQQVTLRCSPISGHKSVSWYQQVLGQGPQFIFQYYEKEERGRGNFPDRFSARQFPNYSSELNVNALLLGDSALYLCASSVTGGIMNTEAFFGQGTRLTVV.